A selection of T cell receptor beta chains follows, all from one sample in a study of T cell responses to AZD1222 COVID-19 vaccine. Here immunoSEQ multiplex PCR was the method, and the copy in TCRdb shows in-frame clones only, minus some. This sample yields 95,000 to 110,000 clones, of which about 93% are seen a single time; roughly 5.6% belongs to the top ten. The sample consisted of peripheral blood, taken 28 days after the second AZD1222 dose. The receptors come from an adult who received the AZD1222 COVID-19 vaccine. Each CDR3 is given with its conserved first and last residue. D genes are given only for firm matches. Size is omitted from some rows. Given values are once, few, many or a class for expanded clones.

>TRBJ2-7|TRBV5-5|-|11|-
TGTGCCAGCAGTCAAAATCAAGAGCAGTACTTC
CASSQNQEQYF
>TRBJ1-2|TRBV29-1|-|12|-
TGCAGCGTTGCATATCAGGGGCATGGCTACACCTTC
CSVAYQGHGYTF
>TRBJ2-1|TRBV9|-|15|TRBD1
TGTGCCAGCAGCGGGGGACAGGGGTCCTACAATGAGCAGTTCTTC
CASSGGQGSYNEQFF
>TRBJ2-5|TRBV3-1/TRBV3-2|-|11|-
TGTGCCAGCAGCTTCCGGGAGACCCAGTACTTC
CASSFRETQYF
>TRBJ1-5|TRBV28|-|15|-
TGTGCCAGCAGTAGGAGTGGGCGGGCCAATCAGCCCCAGCATTTT
CASSRSGRANQPQHF
>TRBJ2-5|TRBV6-5|-|15|-
TGTGCCAGCAGTTACGGGCAGACTGATCAAGAGACCCAGTACTTC
CASSYGQTDQETQYF
>TRBJ2-3|TRBV12-3/TRBV12-4|once|13|-
TGTGCCAGCAGTATGGGGGTTCCAGATACGCAGTATTTT
CASSMGVPDTQYF
>TRBJ1-1|TRBV2|-|14|-
TGTGCCAGCAGTAAGACTGTGGGAGACACTGAAGCTTTCTTT
CASSKTVGDTEAFF
>TRBJ2-7|TRBV18|-|15|-
TGTGCCAGCTCACTTTTGTCGGAAGGCTCCTACGAGCAGTACTTC
CASSLLSEGSYEQYF
>TRBJ1-2|TRBV27|-|15|-
TGTGCCAGCAGTTTAAAGCAGGGGCTCACCGATGGCTACACCTTC
CASSLKQGLTDGYTF
>TRBJ2-7|TRBV27|-|16|TRBD2
TGTGCCAGCAGTGCCTTTGGGGCGGGAGTTCTGAACGAGCAGTACTTC
CASSAFGAGVLNEQYF
>TRBJ2-7|TRBV5-4|once|12|-
TGTGCCAGCAGCTTCATTTCGGGCGAGCAGTACTTC
CASSFISGEQYF
>TRBJ1-3|TRBV9|-|15|TRBD1
TGTGCCAGCAGTGGACAGGGAGTCTCTGGAAACACCATATATTTT
CASSGQGVSGNTIYF
>TRBJ1-2|TRBV6-5|-|13|TRBD1
TGTGCCAGCAGTTACGAGGGGGCCTATGGCTACACCTTC
CASSYEGAYGYTF
>TRBJ2-2|TRBV6-5|once|13|-
TGTGCCAGCACGGTACTACAGGCCGGGGAGCTGTTTTTT
CASTVLQAGELFF
>TRBJ1-3|TRBV3-1/TRBV3-2|once|15|-
TGTGCCAGCAGCGGCCGCGGGCACTCTGGAAACACCATATATTTT
CASSGRGHSGNTIYF
>TRBJ1-2|TRBV15|few|13|-
TGTGCCACCAGCAGAGATTTGGCCTATGGCTACACCTTC
CATSRDLAYGYTF
>TRBJ1-4|TRBV5-5|once|14|-
TGTGCCAGCAGCTGGATGGGTGGTGGTGAAAAACTGTTTTTT
CASSWMGGGEKLFF
>TRBJ2-1|TRBV7-9|-|14|TRBD2
TGTGCCAGCAGTCTACTAGCGGGAGTCGATGAGCAGTTCTTC
CASSLLAGVDEQFF
>TRBJ2-3|TRBV29-1|-|16|TRBD2
TGCAGCGTTGTGGGACTAGCGGGCTCTAGCACAGATACGCAGTATTTT
CSVVGLAGSSTDTQYF
>TRBJ1-6|TRBV18|-|12|-
TGTGCCAGCCACGAGGGTAATTCACCCCTCCACTTT
CASHEGNSPLHF
>TRBJ2-1|TRBV5-4|-|16|-
TGTGCCAGCAGTCGTGATGCAGAGGTCCGAGTTAATGAGCAGTTCTTC
CASSRDAEVRVNEQFF
>TRBJ1-1|TRBV7-9|-|14|-
TGTGCCAGCAGCTTAGGGACACTGAACACTGAAGCTTTCTTT
CASSLGTLNTEAFF
>TRBJ1-4|TRBV4-1|-|15|-
TGCGCCAGCAGGCAAGAAGGCAGATATAATGAAAAACTGTTTTTT
CASRQEGRYNEKLFF
>TRBJ1-3|TRBV4-2|-|16|-
TGTGCCAGCAGCCAAGCGGGGCCTCCCTCTGGAAACACCATATATTTT
CASSQAGPPSGNTIYF
>TRBJ2-5|TRBV29-1|-|13|-
TGCAGCGTTACAGGGCGGAGGAGGGAGACCCAGTACTTC
CSVTGRRRETQYF
>TRBJ1-6|TRBV6-2/TRBV6-3|-|15|-
TGTGCCAGCAGTCCCCAACTTCTTCAGAATTCACCCCTCCACTTT
CASSPQLLQNSPLHF
>TRBJ2-1|TRBV18|-|17|TRBD2
TGTGCCAGCTCACCATCGCCTAGCGGAAGCTCCTACAATGAGCAGTTCTTC
CASSPSPSGSSYNEQFF
>TRBJ2-2|TRBV12-3/TRBV12-4|-|12|-
TGTGCCAGCAGTTCATCCACCGGGGAGCTGTTTTTT
CASSSSTGELFF